This T cell receptor (beta chain) was recorded in a study of T cell responses to AZD1222 COVID-19 vaccine (dated by TCRdb to the early 2020s). For the study in its entirety: A total of 230 to 250 trial participants underwent TCR sequencing, of whom about 210 received two doses of AZD1222 and about 26 received two doses of the MenACWY control vaccine. Enrollment into the trials was organized by age into subgroups of 18-55, 56-69 and 70-plus years, and those subgroups contained roughly 150, 30 and 60 TCR-sequenced participants, respectively.

The CDR3 regions of human TCRbeta chains were subjected to immunosequencing. Regarding the original processing steps: TCRs in the repertoires were compared against a reference library of SARS-CoV-2-specific TCRs that had been generated with the MIRA antigen-specificity platform. Breadth meant the fraction of unique TCRs that were SARS-CoV-2-associated, whereas depth meant the fraction of total T cells that were SARS-CoV-2-associated. Using the MIRA data, every spike-specific TCR was mapped to the spike region that the TCR reacted to and assigned to either a CD4 or a CD8 class. Log10-transformed breadth and depth values were compared by one-way ANOVA with Sidak's multiple comparisons tests. Held by TCRdb, this immuneACCESS table contains in-frame sequences only and omits some clones. Under half of the omission traces to an unresolved V gene where checked; the cause of the rest is unknown. The V and J calls and clone size come from that table; D and trimming were worked out from the DNA. The table for this sample lists 35,000 to 45,000 clones; over 80% of them were counted only once. In total, the top ten clones hold about a sixth of the sample.

What the time point label conveys for this sample: about 28 days (+/-7) after the second vaccine dose. AZD1222 recipients with second doses at about 4 weeks or about 12 weeks were pooled, because spike-specific TCR depth and breadth did not differ between schedules. The vaccinee samples were drawn from two UK trials, COV001 and COV002, one of which was a single-blind randomized controlled phase 2/3 trial testing AZD1222 (ChAdOx1 nCoV-19) in healthy adults. For TCRbeta chain sequencing, PBMC samples were collected from trial participants at day 0 and at day 28 after the second dose. In the case of this clone: Its antigen is currently not known. No quality values exist for individual bases; no much larger clone is one base distant.

Reading the germline V gene gives CDR1 MNHEY and CDR2 SVGAGI. Including the terminal cysteine and phenylalanine, the CDR3 comprises 14 residues. Only the CDR3 portion is preserved as DNA: 42 bases, with reading frame beginning at the first base. The trim is 3 bases for V and 4 bases for J, with a gap of 12 bases between the germline ends. Beyond this particular receptor, the publication reports: The vaccine-associated CD4 TCRs covered the entire spike protein, and the dominant responses fell in regions 160-218 and 743-854. Most participants were white British and females outnumbered males, and the authors suggested that clonal diversity may have been underestimated. Conclusions about previously exposed vaccinees are limited, since just five to seven AZD1222 recipients were seropositive for SARS-CoV-2 at baseline. In the small 56-69-year group, the increase in depth fell short of significance, most likely because of low power. After two AZD1222 doses, spike-specific TCR breadth and depth were significantly higher than at day 0 and than in MenACWY recipients. Epitopes outside the regions mutated in the B.1.351 and B.1.1.7 variants were reportedly recognized by nearly half of the unique spike-specific TCRs. No day 14 peak-response samples were available, so repertoires were characterized only after the peak T cell response.

Recombination joined TRBV6-5 with TRBJ1-1; the D gene remains uncertain. The clonotype comes from an adult who received the AZD1222 COVID-19 vaccine. Sequenced material: peripheral blood, taken 28 days after the second AZD1222 dose. CDR3 reads: CASSYVVGPTEAFF. The DNA is TGTGCCAGCAGTTATGTGGTGGGTCCCACTGAAGCTTTCTTT.